These 32 T cell receptor beta chains originate from one sample sequenced in a study of blood T cell repertoires in COVID-19. Produced via immunoSEQ multiplex PCR; TCRdb's table is partial and in-frame only. The sample records about 230,000 clones, about 85% being singletons. What was sequenced was peripheral blood. The receptors stem from a man aged 35-49 years with acute or convalescent COVID-19.

CDR3 protein: CASSLGSPTGGSIQYF. The DNA for the CDR3 is TGCGCCAGCAGCTTGGGAAGTCCCACGGGGGGGAGCATTCAGTACTTC. The chain links TRBV5-1 to TRBJ2-4, with 8 nucleotides matching TRBD2. The CDR3 totals 16 residues. Looked up from germline, CDR1 is SGHRS and CDR2 is YFSETQ. Trimming removed 0 bases from V and 9 bases from J; junction bases left unmatched: 11.

The table lists this clone with a count of one. The chain employs TRBV5-1 and TRBJ2-7, with 9 bases identical to TRBD1. Per the germline V gene, CDR1 is SGHRS and CDR2 is YFSETQ. CDR3 length: 14 amino acids. J gave up 2 bases and V 4 bases, and 4 bases lay outside the gene matches. CDR3 in DNA: TGCGCCAGCAGCCAGGGACAGGGAACCTACGAGCAGTACTTC. This codes for CASSQGQGTYEQYF.

The rearrangement links TRBV5-1 to TRBJ2-2; 9 nucleotides agree with TRBD1. Per the germline V gene, CDR1 is SGHRS and CDR2 is YFSETQ. The CDR3 consists of 15 residues. The V and J ends lost 2 bases and 5 bases, in that order; junction bases with no gene match: 4. This CDR3 reads CASSLGTGMTGELFF. CDR3 sequence (DNA): TGCGCCAGCAGCTTAGGGACAGGGATGACCGGGGAGCTGTTTTTT.

The chain joins TRBV7-3 to TRBJ1-2; D perhaps matches TRBD1 (5 bases). V was trimmed by 0 bases and J by 8 bases, leaving 13 bases between them. The CDR3 is 14 amino acids. Germline CDR1 reads SGHTA; CDR2 reads FQGTGA. CDR3 nucleotides: TGTGCCAGCAGCTTAACCCCGGGACTCAGCGGCTACACCTTC. It translates to CASSLTPGLSGYTF. Looking up the rest from reference TRBV7-3 and TRBJ1-2 gives the full variable domain: GAGVSQTPSNKVTEKGKYVELRCDPISGHTALYWYRQSLGQGPEFLIYFQGTGAADDSGLPNDRFFAVRPEGSVSTLKIQRTERGDSAVYLCASSLTPGLSGYTFGSGTRLTVV.

The chain uses TRBV10-3 and TRBJ2-5; possible D gene TRBD2, 5 bases. V lost 4 bases and J lost 2, with 23 bases in between. Germline assignment: CDR1 ENHRY and CDR2 SYGVKD. The CDR3 length is 18 residues. The CDR3 spells CAISGEGLRNPAQETQYF. Written as DNA, the CDR3 is TGTGCCATCAGTGGTGAGGGTTTGAGGAATCCCGCACAAGAGACCCAGTACTTC.

The CDR3 spells CASTPDRGPLDEAFF. The CDR3 coding sequence is TGCGCCAGCACCCCGGACAGGGGGCCTTTAGATGAAGCTTTCTTT. The gene calls are TRBV5-1 and TRBJ1-1, with 11 bases lining up with TRBD1. The CDR3 runs to 15 residues. Germline V CDR1 and CDR2: SGHRS, YFSETQ. After removal of 6 bases from V and 7 bases from J, the junction contained 11 bases not matched to a gene.

The V and J genes are TRBV7-8 and TRBJ1-5; 7 bases line up with TRBD1. Germline V gene lookup returns CDR1 SGHVS and CDR2 FQNEAQ. With V trimmed by 5 bases and J by 1 base, 8 bases remained unmatched. CDR3 length equals 16 residues. CDR3 DNA: TGTGCCAGCAGCGAAAGACAGGGTTGGAGCAATCAGCCCCAGCATTTT. As protein: CASSERQGWSNQPQHF.

This chain joins TRBV6-5 and TRBJ2-4; tentatively, D is TRBD1 (5 bases). Germline V gene lookup returns CDR1 MNHEY and CDR2 SVGAGI. V was clipped by 10 bases and J by 4 bases, with 8 bases between them. The CDR3 spans 11 residues. CDR3 amino acids: CATRQKNIQYF. The CDR3, as DNA: TGTGCCACCCGACAGAAAAACATTCAGTACTTC.

The chain links TRBV13 to TRBJ1-1; TRBD1 might be the D (6 bases). V was trimmed by 8 bases and J by 4 bases, leaving 17 bases between them. The germline gives CDR1 PRHDT, CDR2 FYEKMQ (reference sequence). This CDR3 contains 14 residues. The CDR3 DNA reads TGTGCCAGCTTCAGGGGAGGGGGGGCCACTGAAGCTTTCTTT. Protein: CASFRGGGATEAFF.

The chain carries TRBV4-1 and TRBJ2-5, with D tentatively TRBD1 (6 bases). The CDR3 extends over 15 amino acids. The germline V and J ends were trimmed by 0 bases and 4 bases, with 12 bases remaining between them. The germline V gene has CDR1 MGHRA and CDR2 YSYEKL. The CDR3 DNA reads TGCGCCAGCAGCCAAGAGCAGGGGATTCGAGAGACCCAGTACTTC. Its translation is CASSQEQGIRETQYF.

This clone was counted many times. The J gene is TRBJ2-5, the V gene TRBV6-5; 11 bases are a match to TRBD2. Germline loops: CDR1 MNHEY, CDR2 SVGAGI. The J segment lost 1 base and the V segment lost 5 bases, leaving 3 bases of the junction unmatched. The CDR3 covers 15 residues. The CDR3 reads CASSPLAGGQETQYF. In DNA form, the CDR3 reads TGTGCCAGCAGTCCCCTAGCGGGGGGCCAAGAGACCCAGTACTTC.

In this sample, this clone turned up once. The V and J genes are TRBV2 and TRBJ1-3; the match to TRBD1 covers 7 bases. CDR1 SNHLY and CDR2 FYNNEI come from the germline V gene. With 11 bases clipped from V and 4 bases from J, the junction kept 5 bases outside the gene matches. The CDR3 consists of 12 residues. CDR3 sequence reads: CALGTAGNTIYF. Written as DNA, the CDR3 is TGTGCCCTCGGGACAGCCGGAAACACCATATATTTT.

V is TRBV5-1 and J is TRBJ1-3; tentatively, D is TRBD1 (5 bases). The CDR3 is made up of 15 amino acids. CDR1 and CDR2 from the germline V gene are SGHRS and YFSETQ. The V end lost 3 bases, the J end lost 2 bases, and 12 bases lay between the germline ends. The CDR3 coding sequence is TGCGCCAGCAGCTCCGACCCAGGGCCTGGAAACACCATATATTTT. It encodes CASSSDPGPGNTIYF.

The genes are TRBV25-1 and TRBJ2-7, with 10 bases fitting TRBD1. Trimming removed 4 bases from V and 5 bases from J; junction bases left unmatched: 8. CDR1 MGHDK and CDR2 SYGVNS come from the germline V gene. The CDR3 spans 15 residues. In DNA, the CDR3 is TGTGCCAGCAGTGCCTCGACAGGGGGCGACGACGAGCAGTACTTC. Protein product: CASSASTGGDDEQYF.

This clone has only one observation. The chain recombines TRBV7-9 with TRBJ2-5; possibly TRBD1 for D (6 bases). Germline-derived CDR1 and CDR2 are SEHNR and FQNEAQ (reference sequence). The CDR3 runs 15 residues. V was shortened by 1 base and J by 0 bases, with 9 bases between the two germline ends. Here the CDR3 reads CASSLGGLYQETQYF. In DNA, the CDR3 is TGTGCCAGCAGCTTAGGGGGGCTGTACCAAGAGACCCAGTACTTC.

The rearrangement uses TRBV7-9 and TRBJ2-3; 7 nucleotides match TRBD1. This CDR3 spans 14 amino acids. Trimming removed 5 bases from V and 3 bases from J; junction bases left unmatched: 5. Germline V gene lookup returns CDR1 SEHNR and CDR2 FQNEAQ (reference sequence). The CDR3 coding sequence is TGTGCCAGCAGCCTCGGACAGGAGACAGATACGCAGTATTTT. Translation gives CASSLGQETDTQYF.

The genes are TRBV5-5 and TRBJ1-3; the D is unclear. Germline V gene sequence: CDR1 SGHKS, CDR2 YYEKEE (reference sequence). This CDR3 comprises 15 residues. V lost 0 bases and J lost 4, with 11 bases in between. The CDR3 protein is CASSLVERWGNTIYF. The CDR3 DNA sequence: TGTGCCAGCAGCTTGGTAGAACGGTGGGGAAACACCATATATTTT.

The chain employs TRBV6-4 and TRBJ1-1; the match to TRBD1 covers 10 bases. Germline assignment: CDR1 MRHNA and CDR2 SNTAGT. After removal of 4 bases from V and 5 bases from J, the junction contained 7 bases not matched to a gene. CDR3 length equals 15 residues. The DNA of the CDR3 is TGTGCCAGCAGTGCCAGGACAGGGGGGAGAACTGAAGCTTTCTTT. This sequence encodes CASSARTGGRTEAFF.

The V and J genes are TRBV11-2 and TRBJ1-3, with 11 nucleotides matching TRBD1. CDR1 and CDR2 from the germline V gene are SGHAT and FQNNGV. CDR3 size: 16 residues. V was clipped by 1 base and J by 7 bases; unmatched bases: 6. The CDR3 region is CASSLGTGGMWNTIYF. CDR3 sequence (DNA): TGTGCCAGCAGCTTAGGGACAGGGGGCATGTGGAACACCATATATTTT.

The CDR3, as DNA: TGTGCCAGCAGCCCGGACAGGATCTACAATGAGCAGTTCTTC. This translates into CASSPDRIYNEQFF. V and J are TRBV7-3 and TRBJ2-1, with TRBD1 identical over 7 bases. V lost 5 bases, J lost 3 bases, and 4 bases stayed unmatched. The CDR3 totals 14 residues. Looked up from germline, CDR1 is SGHTA and CDR2 is FQGTGA.

The CDR3 sequence: CASSPPGDSKYSPLHF. DNA of the CDR3: TGTGCCAGCAGCCCCCCTGGGGACAGCAAATATTCACCCCTCCACTTT. The V gene is TRBV28, the J gene TRBJ1-6; 7 bases agree with TRBD1. This CDR3 has 16 residues. Germline assignment: CDR1 MDHEN and CDR2 SYDVKM. After removal of 6 bases from V and 8 bases from J, the junction contained 13 bases not matched to a gene.

CDR3 in amino acids: CASSLVPGYNTEAFF. The CDR3 bases are TGCGCCAGCAGCTTGGTGCCAGGGTATAACACTGAAGCTTTCTTT. This chain uses TRBV5-1 with TRBJ1-1; maybe TRBD1 (5 bases). V dropped 0 bases and J dropped 2 bases, with 11 bases sitting between them. Germline loops: CDR1 SGHRS, CDR2 YFSETQ. This CDR3 is built from 15 residues.

The table lists this clone with a count of one. At one of its ends the junction is not consistent with the germline gene, which may arise from a read error. The rearrangement links TRBV6-5 to TRBJ1-5; perhaps TRBD1 as D (6 bases). The CDR3 contains 13 residues. CDR1 and CDR2 from the germline V gene are MNHEY and SVGAGI. The CDR3 spells CVSTETGFQPQHF. The CDR3, as DNA: TGTGTCAGCACCGAAACAGGGTTCCAGCCCCAGCATTTT.

This clone was seen only once. The CDR3, as DNA: TGCGCCAGCAGCATCGGTCGGAGCTCCTACAATGAGCAGTTCTTC. Translation gives CASSIGRSSYNEQFF. V is TRBV5-1 and J is TRBJ2-1; no firm D call. Per germline, CDR1 SGHRS and CDR2 YFSETQ. V lost 4 bases, J lost 0 bases, and 11 bases lay in between. The CDR3 is 15 amino acids.

V is TRBV7-3 and J is TRBJ1-1, with unresolved D. V was clipped by 5 bases and J by 0 bases, with 7 bases between them. Germline V gives CDR1 SGHTA, CDR2 FQGTGA. The CDR3 contains 13 residues. CDR3 residues: CASSLTVNTEAFF. The CDR3 DNA is TGTGCCAGCAGCCTTACAGTGAACACTGAAGCTTTCTTT.

The chain recombines TRBV25-1 with TRBJ1-1, with D maybe TRBD1 (5 bases). Germline V gene data show CDR1 as MGHDK and CDR2 as SYGVNS. With 4 bases removed from V and 1 base from J, the gap between germline ends came to 22 bases. The CDR3 runs to 18 residues. This CDR3 is CASSGVIQGSSQNTEAFF. The CDR3 coding sequence is TGTGCCAGCAGTGGGGTGATCCAGGGCAGCAGTCAGAACACTGAAGCTTTCTTT.

V is TRBV2 and J is TRBJ1-2, with 8 bases that match TRBD1. Germline V CDR1 and CDR2: SNHLY, FYNNEI. The V segment lost 4 bases and the J segment 1 base; nucleotides outside the gene matches: 11. This CDR3 comprises 17 residues. CDR3 in DNA: TGTGCCAGCAGTGGAATCATTGGGACAGGCGATAACTATGGCTACACCTTC. It codes for CASSGIIGTGDNYGYTF.

The table lists this clone with many counts. The chain carries TRBV11-1 and TRBJ1-1; no reliable D call. The V end lost 4 bases, the J end lost 5 bases, and 20 bases lay between the germline ends. The CDR3 is made up of 16 amino acids. Germline V CDR1 and CDR2: SGHAT, FQDESV (reference sequence). This chain's CDR3 is CASSYDWAARRTEAFF. As DNA, the CDR3 is TGTGCCAGCAGCTATGACTGGGCCGCAAGGAGGACTGAAGCTTTCTTT.

The chain links TRBV19 to TRBJ1-2, with 9 bases identical to TRBD1. The length of the CDR3 is 16 residues. V lost 5 bases, J lost 5 bases, and 12 bases stayed unmatched. CDR1 is LNHDA, CDR2 SQIVND, per germline (reference sequence). CDR3: CASSAVWGQGFYGYTF. CDR3 sequence (DNA): TGTGCCAGTAGTGCGGTTTGGGGACAGGGCTTTTATGGCTACACCTTC.

The chain uses TRBV19 and TRBJ2-7; tentative D call: TRBD2 (5 bases). The CDR3 totals 14 residues. Trimming stripped 3 bases from V and 3 bases from J, with 12 bases between. In germline, CDR1 is LNHDA, CDR2 SQIVND (reference sequence). CDR3 coding DNA: TGTGCCAGTAGTATTTTCTTAGGGAGCTACGAGCAGTACTTC. It translates to CASSIFLGSYEQYF.

V and J are TRBV7-9 and TRBJ2-2, with D tentatively TRBD2 (6 bases). CDR3 length: 15 amino acids. Germline CDR1 reads SEHNR; CDR2 reads FQNEAQ (reference sequence). Deletions cut 8 bases from V and 2 bases from J, with 15 bases between. CDR3 loop: CASLGGTRNTGELFF. As DNA, the CDR3 is TGTGCCAGCTTAGGAGGGACCCGAAACACCGGGGAGCTGTTTTTT.

This clone was seen just once. The chain is built from TRBV19 and TRBJ1-1; D call uncertain. The CDR3 covers 15 residues. Germline-derived CDR1 and CDR2 are LNHDA and SQIVND (reference sequence). Trimming took off 5 bases at V and 3 bases at J, with 16 bases between the two ends. CDR3 protein: CASSSSEGADTEAFF. DNA for the CDR3: TGTGCCAGTAGTTCGTCGGAGGGTGCGGACACTGAAGCTTTCTTT.